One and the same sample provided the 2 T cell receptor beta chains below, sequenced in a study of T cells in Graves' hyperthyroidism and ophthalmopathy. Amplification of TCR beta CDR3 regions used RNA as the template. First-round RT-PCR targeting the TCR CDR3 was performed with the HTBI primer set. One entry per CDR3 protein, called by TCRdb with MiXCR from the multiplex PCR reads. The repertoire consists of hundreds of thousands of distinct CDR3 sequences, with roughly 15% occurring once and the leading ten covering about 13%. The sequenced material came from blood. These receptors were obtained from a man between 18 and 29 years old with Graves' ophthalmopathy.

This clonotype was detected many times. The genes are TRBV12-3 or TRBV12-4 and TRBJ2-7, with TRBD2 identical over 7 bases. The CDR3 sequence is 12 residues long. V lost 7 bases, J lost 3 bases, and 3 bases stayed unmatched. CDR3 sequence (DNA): TGTGCCAGCACTAGCGGACTCTACGAGCAGTACTTC. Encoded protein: CASTSGLYEQYF.

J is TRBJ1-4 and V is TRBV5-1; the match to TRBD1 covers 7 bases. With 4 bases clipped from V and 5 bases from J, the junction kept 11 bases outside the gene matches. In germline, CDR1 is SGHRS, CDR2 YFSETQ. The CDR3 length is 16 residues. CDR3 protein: CASSQPGPGQNEKLFF. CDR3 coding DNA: TGCGCCAGCAGCCAACCAGGACCGGGACAGAATGAAAAACTGTTTTTT.